One sample yielded the 2 T cell receptor beta chains listed below, sequenced in a study of human T cells and chemical hapten exposure (dated by TCRdb to about 2021). Preparation of the library involved RACE. The sample was run on a NextSeq 500. TCRdb's own reprocessing of the public reads used fastp at Q25 and MiXCR and kept productive beta chains. Duplicate CDR3 protein sequences are folded into a single record with the most common DNA and genes. Here the sample has around 80,000 distinct CDR3 sequences; about 8.6% occur a single time. The ten largest account for under 2% of the sample. The time point label, as the study defines it: healthy volunteer bleed at 6 weeks. Total RNA was isolated from unfractionated whole blood collected in Tempus Blood RNA tubes. The sequencing sample was made of whole blood. These receptors all stem from a male donor in good health. Some clones in this sample may be carry-over from other donors' samples.

The rearrangement joins TRBV5-4 to TRBJ2-6; no clear D gene. V lost 1 base and J lost 0, with 11 bases in between. The CDR3 runs 17 residues. CDR1 is SGHNT, CDR2 YYREEE, per germline (reference sequence). The CDR3 sequence: CASSLNRLSSGANVLTF. The CDR3 nucleotides read TGTGCCAGCAGCTTGAACAGATTGAGCTCTGGGGCCAACGTCCTGACTTTC.

This chain joins TRBV6-5 and TRBJ2-7, with unresolved D. The germline gives CDR1 MNHEY, CDR2 SVGAGI. V was clipped by 6 bases and J by 0 bases, with 15 bases between them. This CDR3 has 15 amino acids. The CDR3 DNA follows: TGTGCCAGCAGATCGGACGGATACATCTCCTACGAGCAGTACTTC. This gives the protein CASRSDGYISYEQYF.